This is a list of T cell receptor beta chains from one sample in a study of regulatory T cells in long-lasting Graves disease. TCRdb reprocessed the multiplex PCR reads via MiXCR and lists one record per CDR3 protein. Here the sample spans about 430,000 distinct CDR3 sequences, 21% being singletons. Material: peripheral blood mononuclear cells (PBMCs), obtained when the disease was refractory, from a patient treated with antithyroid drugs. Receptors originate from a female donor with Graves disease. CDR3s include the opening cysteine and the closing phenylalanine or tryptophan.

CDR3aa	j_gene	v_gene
CASSLTSVPLEQYF	TRBJ2-7	TRBV28
CASSPIVVAGSYEQYF	TRBJ2-7	TRBV18
CASSSGRLGDFHGYTF	TRBJ1-2	TRBV27
CASSEVVRADTQYF	TRBJ2-3	TRBV2
CASSAPGRETQYF	TRBJ2-5	TRBV5-6
CASSTDSRTYEQYF	TRBJ2-7	TRBV2
CSASGSSEGYTF	TRBJ1-2	TRBV20-1
CSATAGQTQYF	TRBJ2-5	TRBV20-1
CASSRAGTENTEAFF	TRBJ1-1	TRBV4-2
CASSLRGLGTEAFF	TRBJ1-1	TRBV27
CSAPRAGELFF	TRBJ2-2	TRBV20-1
CASSEGQGVADTQYF	TRBJ2-3	TRBV10-1
CSAREIGDQETQYF	TRBJ2-5	TRBV20-1
CASSPHRDFNSPLHF	TRBJ1-6	TRBV6-1
CASTKGTYEQYF	TRBJ2-7	TRBV2
CASSLGSGSGNTIYF	TRBJ1-3	TRBV5-1
CASWTRRTYNEQFF	TRBJ2-1	TRBV27
CAWSQGQGFQPQHF	TRBJ1-5	TRBV30
CAIRASGSIPYEQYF	TRBJ2-7	TRBV10-3
CASSSRSSGSVEQYF	TRBJ2-5	TRBV12-3/TRBV12-4
CASSQETAYSYNSPLHF	TRBJ1-6	TRBV4-1
CASSLGGALTGELFF	TRBJ2-2	TRBV28
CATEGRLDPQETQYF	TRBJ2-5	TRBV2
CAWRTGTNYGYTF	TRBJ1-2	TRBV30
CASSFGSQVYEQYF	TRBJ2-7	TRBV28
CATSRDLGTDDSGNQPQHF	TRBJ1-5	TRBV15
CASSEPGHDNQPQHF	TRBJ1-5	TRBV25-1
CASLAGVSTDTQYF	TRBJ2-3	TRBV27
CASSPRDSSSYEQYF	TRBJ2-7	TRBV6-1
CASSYSKDSFYEQYF	TRBJ2-7	TRBV6-2/TRBV6-3
CASSYTIPGRTYEQYF	TRBJ2-7	TRBV6-5